One and the same sample provided the 10 T cell receptor beta chains below, sequenced in a study of blood T cells in healthy people across ages. Sample-barcoded 5' priming and a J-beta primer mix drove a second PCR of roughly 7 to 11 cycles. MiXCR, run by TCRdb on the 5' RACE reads, gives a single entry per CDR3 protein. The table shows roughly 730,000 distinct CDR3 sequences, with around three fifths occurring only once. Sequenced sample: blood. The source of these receptors is a man aged 35-49 years in good health.

This clonotype came up a few times. The chain couples TRBV9 to TRBJ1-1; D unclear. This CDR3 is built from 13 residues. Germline CDR1 is SGDLS and CDR2 is YYNGEE. V lost 0 bases to trimming and J lost 8 bases, with 11 bases between them. CDR3 sequence reads: CASSVAPRQEAFF. The CDR3, as DNA: TGTGCCAGCAGCGTAGCCCCCCGGCAAGAAGCTTTCTTT.

The rearrangement uses TRBV6-5 and TRBJ1-5; D call uncertain. CDR1 is MNHEY and CDR2 is SVGAGI in the germline V gene. The CDR3 sequence is 14 residues long. V was shortened by 4 bases and J by 4 bases, with 11 bases between the two germline ends. This CDR3 is CASSSGATNQPQHF. The CDR3 DNA follows: TGTGCCAGCAGTTCAGGAGCAACGAATCAGCCCCAGCATTTT.

A single count supports this clonotype. One end of the junction does not line up with germline, which may come from a read error. The chain links TRBV25-1 to TRBJ2-1; D possibly corresponds to TRBD2 (5 bases). Germline lookup yields CDR1 MGHDK and CDR2 SYGVNS. This CDR3 is 17 amino acids long. The CDR3 loop is CTSSVSGGLSSYNEQFF. The CDR3 DNA reads TGTACCAGCAGTGTTTCAGGAGGATTAAGCTCCTACAATGAGCAGTTCTTC.

The chain employs TRBV12-5 and TRBJ2-5; 11 positions match TRBD2. Germline CDR1 is LGHNT and CDR2 is FRNRAP. J lost 5 bases, V lost 0 bases, and 20 bases had no gene match. This CDR3 has 21 residues. The CDR3 DNA reads TGTGCTAGTGGTTTGGTGCTGGCGCGGCTAGCGGGAGGTTTCGTTCGGGAGACCCAGTACTTC. Protein product: CASGLVLARLAGGFVRETQYF.

This clonotype was counted only a few times. The chain is built from TRBV7-2 and TRBJ1-1; D unresolved. The CDR3 has 16 residues. Looked up from germline, CDR1 is SGHTA and CDR2 is FQGNSA. V dropped 0 bases and J dropped 0 bases, with 11 bases sitting between them. Here the CDR3 reads CASSLAGYRLNTEAFF. As DNA, the CDR3 is TGTGCCAGCAGCTTAGCGGGTTACAGATTGAACACTGAAGCTTTCTTT.

The chain is built from TRBV27 and TRBJ2-7, with a possible D match to TRBD2 (6 bases). CDR3 size: 12 residues. CDR1 and CDR2 from the germline V gene are MNHEY and SMNVEV (reference sequence). The V gene lost 3 bases and the J gene lost 10 bases, with 13 bases spanning the gap. Here the CDR3 reads CASSFRGGVQYF. The CDR3 region has the DNA TGTGCCAGCAGTTTTCGGGGCGGGGTTCAGTACTTC.

This clonotype was seen only a few times. This rearrangement joins TRBV5-1 to TRBJ2-3; 7 nucleotides match TRBD2. The germline gives CDR1 SGHRS, CDR2 YFSETQ. This CDR3 is 16 amino acids long. V lost 4 bases to trimming and J lost 0 bases; unmatched junction nucleotides: 8. In DNA, the CDR3 is TGCGCCAGCAGCACCGGCCGGGACTACAGCACAGATACGCAGTATTTT. Its protein is CASSTGRDYSTDTQYF.

The chain carries TRBV7-6 and TRBJ2-5; TRBD2 matches at 9 bases. The length of the CDR3 is 17 residues. V lost 1 base and J lost 11; bases outside the gene matches: 17. Germline V gene sequence: CDR1 SGHVS, CDR2 FNYEAQ. As DNA, the CDR3 is TGTGCCAGCAGCTTAGGCTATGCGGGAGGGAGGGAGAATGAGCAGTACTTC. It specifies CASSLGYAGGRENEQYF.

This chain joins TRBV28 and TRBJ2-7, with 9 nucleotides matching TRBD1. Germline lookup yields CDR1 MDHEN and CDR2 SYDVKM. The CDR3 consists of 15 residues. The ends lost 6 bases at V and 3 bases at J; junction bases unmatched: 9. The CDR3 DNA reads as TGTGCCAGCAGCTACCGGACAGGGGCTAACTACGAGCAGTACTTC. Its translation is CASSYRTGANYEQYF.

The J gene is TRBJ1-2, the V gene TRBV5-1, with a possible D match to TRBD1 (5 bases). Germline V gene sequence: CDR1 SGHRS, CDR2 YFSETQ. The CDR3 length is 14 residues. V was shortened by 4 bases and J by 8 bases, with 18 bases between the two germline ends. The CDR3 region has the DNA TGCGCCAGCAGCGTGGCCAGGGAAAAGGACGGCTACACCTTC. This translates into CASSVAREKDGYTF.